This T cell receptor beta chain derives from a study of Graves' ophthalmopathy and Graves' hyperthyroidism. Amplified material comprised TCR beta CDR3 regions derived from RNA transcripts. After a first-round RT-PCR with HTBI primers, a second-round multiplex PCR was run. TCRdb ran MiXCR on the multiplex PCR reads and lists one entry per CDR3 protein. The sample lists about 400,000 distinct CDR3 sequences, about 17% occurring once. Study-wide results and limits: Cross-validated, the 13-signature model showed 87.88%/81.08% sensitivity/specificity, and 80%/75% in the test set.

Deletions cut 7 bases from V and 2 bases from J, with 15 bases between. The CDR3 extends over 15 amino acids. The sample holds many counts of this clonotype. The antigen is not known. The V and J genes are TRBV12-3 or TRBV12-4 and TRBJ2-1; TRBD2 is a possible D gene (6 bases). What was sequenced was peripheral blood. This sequence was found in a woman between 18 and 29 years old with Graves' ophthalmopathy. CDR3 protein: CASTSAGGAYNEQFF. CDR3 sequence (DNA): TGTGCCAGCACGTCTGCCGGAGGGGCCTACAATGAGCAGTTCTTC.